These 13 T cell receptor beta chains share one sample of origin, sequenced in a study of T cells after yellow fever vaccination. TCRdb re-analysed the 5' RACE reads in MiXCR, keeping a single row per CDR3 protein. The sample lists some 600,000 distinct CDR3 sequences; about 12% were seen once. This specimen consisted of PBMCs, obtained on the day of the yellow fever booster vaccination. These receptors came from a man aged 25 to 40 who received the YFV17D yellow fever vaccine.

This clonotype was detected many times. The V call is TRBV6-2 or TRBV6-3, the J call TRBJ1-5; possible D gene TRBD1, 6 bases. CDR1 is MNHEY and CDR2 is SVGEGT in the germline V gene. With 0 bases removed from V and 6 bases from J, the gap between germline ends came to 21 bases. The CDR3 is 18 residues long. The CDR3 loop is CASSYSRNRVLEGQPQHF. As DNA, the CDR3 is TGTGCCAGCAGTTACTCGAGGAACAGGGTCCTAGAAGGTCAGCCCCAGCATTTT.

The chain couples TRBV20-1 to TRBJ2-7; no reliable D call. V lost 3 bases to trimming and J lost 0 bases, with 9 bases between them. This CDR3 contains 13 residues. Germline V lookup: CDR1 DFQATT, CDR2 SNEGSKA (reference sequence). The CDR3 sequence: CSASPQSSYEQYF. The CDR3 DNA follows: TGCAGTGCTAGCCCGCAGAGCTCCTACGAGCAGTACTTC.

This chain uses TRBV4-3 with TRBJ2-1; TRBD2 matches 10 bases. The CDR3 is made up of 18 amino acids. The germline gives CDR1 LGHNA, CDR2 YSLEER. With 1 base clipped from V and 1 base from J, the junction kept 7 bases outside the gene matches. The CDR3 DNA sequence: TGCGCCAGCAGCCAAGCCAGCCCGGGACTAGCGTCCTACAATGAGCAGTTCTTC. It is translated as CASSQASPGLASYNEQFF.

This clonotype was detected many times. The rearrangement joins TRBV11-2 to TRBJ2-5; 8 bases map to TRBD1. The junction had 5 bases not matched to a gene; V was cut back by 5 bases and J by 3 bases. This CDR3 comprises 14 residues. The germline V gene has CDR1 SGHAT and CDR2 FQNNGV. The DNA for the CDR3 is TGTGCCAGCAGCCCCGGGACAGGAAAAGAGACCCAGTACTTC. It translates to CASSPGTGKETQYF.

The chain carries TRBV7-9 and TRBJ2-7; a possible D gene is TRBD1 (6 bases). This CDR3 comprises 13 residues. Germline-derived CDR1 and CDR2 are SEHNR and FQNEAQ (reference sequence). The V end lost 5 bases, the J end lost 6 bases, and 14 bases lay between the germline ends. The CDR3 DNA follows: TGTGCCAGCAGCCCCAAAGGGGGAGTCGAGCAGTACTTC. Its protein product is CASSPKGGVEQYF.

The CDR3 protein is CSARKGFAEAFF. CDR3 nucleotides: TGCAGTGCTAGAAAGGGATTTGCTGAAGCTTTCTTT. The genes are TRBV20-1 and TRBJ1-1; no clear D. This CDR3 spans 12 amino acids. In germline, CDR1 is DFQATT, CDR2 SNEGSKA (reference sequence). V lost 2 bases to trimming and J lost 6 bases, with 10 bases between them.

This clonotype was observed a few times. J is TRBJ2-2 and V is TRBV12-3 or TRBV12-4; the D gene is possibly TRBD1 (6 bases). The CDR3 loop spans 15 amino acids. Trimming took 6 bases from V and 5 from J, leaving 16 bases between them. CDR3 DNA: TGTGCCAGCAGGCTGTCGGGGCAGGGGACCGGGGAGCTGTTTTTT. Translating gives CASRLSGQGTGELFF.

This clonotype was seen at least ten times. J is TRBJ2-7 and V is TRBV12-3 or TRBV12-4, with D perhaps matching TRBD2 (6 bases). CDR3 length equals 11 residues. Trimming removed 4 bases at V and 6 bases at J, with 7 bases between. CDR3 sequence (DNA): TGTGCCAGCAGTTCCGGGGGCGAGCAGTACTTC. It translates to CASSSGGEQYF.

In DNA form, the CDR3 reads TGTGCCAGCCGACCGGGAGGGACTGGCCAGCCCCAGCATTTT. This encodes CASRPGGTGQPQHF. The genes are TRBV28 and TRBJ1-5, with D possibly matching TRBD1 (5 bases). CDR1 MDHEN and CDR2 SYDVKM come from the germline V gene. The V end was cut by 8 bases, the J end by 7 bases, with 18 bases between. The CDR3 has 14 amino acids. The variable domain in full, completed from reference TRBV28 and TRBJ1-5, reads DVKVTQSSRYLVKRTGEKVFLECVQDMDHENMFWYRQDPGLGLRLIYFSYDVKMKEKGDIPEGYSVSREKKERFSLILESASTNQTSMYLCASRPGGTGQPQHFGDGTRLSIL.

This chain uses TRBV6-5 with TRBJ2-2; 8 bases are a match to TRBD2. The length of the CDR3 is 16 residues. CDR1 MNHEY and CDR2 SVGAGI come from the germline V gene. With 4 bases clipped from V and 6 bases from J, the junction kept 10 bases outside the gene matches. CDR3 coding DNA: TGTGCCAGCAGTTCCTCAGCGGGAGCGGGACCCGGGGAGCTGTTTTTT. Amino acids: CASSSSAGAGPGELFF.

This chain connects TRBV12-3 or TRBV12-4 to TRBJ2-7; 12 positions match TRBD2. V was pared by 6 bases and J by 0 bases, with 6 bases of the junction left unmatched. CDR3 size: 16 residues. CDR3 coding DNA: TGTGCCAGCAGGCCCGGGACTAGCGGGCGCTCCTACGAGCAGTACTTC. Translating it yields CASRPGTSGRSYEQYF.

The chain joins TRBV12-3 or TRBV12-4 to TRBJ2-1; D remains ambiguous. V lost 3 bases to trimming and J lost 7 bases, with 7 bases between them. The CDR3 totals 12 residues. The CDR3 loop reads CASSFWRNEQFF. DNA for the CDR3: TGTGCCAGCAGTTTCTGGAGAAATGAGCAGTTCTTC.

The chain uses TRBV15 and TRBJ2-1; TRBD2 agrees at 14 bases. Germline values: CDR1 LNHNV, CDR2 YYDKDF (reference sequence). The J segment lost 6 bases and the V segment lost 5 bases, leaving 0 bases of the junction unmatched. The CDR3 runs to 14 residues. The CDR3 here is CATSGTSGSNEQFF. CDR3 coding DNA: TGTGCCACCAGCGGGACTAGCGGGAGCAATGAGCAGTTCTTC. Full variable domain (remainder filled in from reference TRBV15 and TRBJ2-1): DAMVIQNPRYQVTQFGKPVTLSCSQTLNHNVMYWYQQKSSQAPKLLFHYYDKDFNNEADTPDNFQSRRPNTSFCFLDIRSPGLGDTAMYLCATSGTSGSNEQFFGPGTRLTVL.